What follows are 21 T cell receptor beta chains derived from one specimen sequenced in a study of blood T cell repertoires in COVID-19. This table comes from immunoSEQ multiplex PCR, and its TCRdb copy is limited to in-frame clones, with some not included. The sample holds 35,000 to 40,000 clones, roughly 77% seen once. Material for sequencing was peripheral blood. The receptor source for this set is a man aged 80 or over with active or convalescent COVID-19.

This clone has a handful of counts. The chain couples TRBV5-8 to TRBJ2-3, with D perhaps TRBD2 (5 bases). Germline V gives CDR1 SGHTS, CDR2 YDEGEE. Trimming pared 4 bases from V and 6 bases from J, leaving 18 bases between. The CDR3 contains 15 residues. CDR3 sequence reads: CASSPYTRVADTQYF. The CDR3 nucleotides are TGTGCCAGCAGCCCATACACGAGGGTGGCGGATACGCAGTATTTT.

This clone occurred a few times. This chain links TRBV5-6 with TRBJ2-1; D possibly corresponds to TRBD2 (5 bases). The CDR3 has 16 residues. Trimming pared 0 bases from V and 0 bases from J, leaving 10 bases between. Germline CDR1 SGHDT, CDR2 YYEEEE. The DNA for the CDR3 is TGTGCCAGCAGCTTGGGTAGCGCTAGCTCCTACAATGAGCAGTTCTTC. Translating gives CASSLGSASSYNEQFF.

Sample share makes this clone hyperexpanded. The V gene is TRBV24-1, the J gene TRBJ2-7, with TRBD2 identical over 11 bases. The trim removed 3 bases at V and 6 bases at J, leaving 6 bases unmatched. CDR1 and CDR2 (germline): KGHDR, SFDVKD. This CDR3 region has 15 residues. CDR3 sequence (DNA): TGTGCCACCAGTGATCAGACTAGCGGGACGCCCGAGCAGTACTTC. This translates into CATSDQTSGTPEQYF.

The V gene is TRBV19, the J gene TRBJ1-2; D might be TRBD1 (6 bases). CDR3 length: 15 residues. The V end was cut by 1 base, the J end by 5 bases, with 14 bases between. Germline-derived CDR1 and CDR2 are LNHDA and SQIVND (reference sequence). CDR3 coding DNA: TGTGCCAGTAGTATAGGAAGGGACATTTCGTATGGCTACACCTTC. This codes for CASSIGRDISYGYTF.

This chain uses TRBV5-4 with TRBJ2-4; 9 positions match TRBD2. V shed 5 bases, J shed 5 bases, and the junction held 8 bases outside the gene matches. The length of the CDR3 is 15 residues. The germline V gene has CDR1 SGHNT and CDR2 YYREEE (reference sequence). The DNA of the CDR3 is TGTGCCAGCAGACCAAGCGGGGGGAACCAAAACATTCAGTACTTC. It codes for CASRPSGGNQNIQYF.

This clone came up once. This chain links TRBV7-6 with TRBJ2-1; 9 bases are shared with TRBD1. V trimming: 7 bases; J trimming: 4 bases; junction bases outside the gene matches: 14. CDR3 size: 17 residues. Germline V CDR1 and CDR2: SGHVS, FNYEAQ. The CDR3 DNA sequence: TGTGCCAGCACCCTAGCCCCCGCGGGGACAGGGTACAATGAGCAGTTCTTC. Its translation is CASTLAPAGTGYNEQFF. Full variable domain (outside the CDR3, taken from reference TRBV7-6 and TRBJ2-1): GAGVSQSPRYKVTKRGQDVALRCDPISGHVSLYWYRQALGQGPEFLTYFNYEAQQDKSGLPNDRFSAERPEGSISTLTIQRTEQRDSAMYRCASTLAPAGTGYNEQFFGPGTRLTVL.

The CDR3 nucleotides read TGTGCCAGTAGTCAAACACACTACGGTAATTCACCCCTCCACTTT. This sequence encodes CASSQTHYGNSPLHF. The genes are TRBV19 and TRBJ1-6; no definite D call. The CDR3 totals 15 residues. Trimming took 5 bases from V and 6 from J, leaving 14 bases between them. Looked up from germline, CDR1 is LNHDA and CDR2 is SQIVND (reference sequence).

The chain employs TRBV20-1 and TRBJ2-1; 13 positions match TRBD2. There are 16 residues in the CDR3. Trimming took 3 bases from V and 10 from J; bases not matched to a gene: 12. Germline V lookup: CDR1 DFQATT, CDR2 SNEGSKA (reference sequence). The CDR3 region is CSASLLLAGGLDEQFF. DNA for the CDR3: TGCAGTGCTAGTCTCTTACTAGCGGGAGGGCTGGACGAGCAGTTCTTC.

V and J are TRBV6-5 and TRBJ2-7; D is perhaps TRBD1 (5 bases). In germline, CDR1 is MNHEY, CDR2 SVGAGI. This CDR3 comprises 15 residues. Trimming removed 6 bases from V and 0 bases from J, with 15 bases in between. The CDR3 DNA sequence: TGTGCCAGCAGACACCTCTCGACAGCCTCCTACGAGCAGTACTTC. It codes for CASRHLSTASYEQYF.

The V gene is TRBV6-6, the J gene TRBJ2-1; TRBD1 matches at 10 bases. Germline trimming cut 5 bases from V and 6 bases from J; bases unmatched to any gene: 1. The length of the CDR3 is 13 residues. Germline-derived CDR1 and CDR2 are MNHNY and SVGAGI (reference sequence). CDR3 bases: TGTGCCAGCAGTGGACAGGGGGTCAATGAGCAGTTCTTC. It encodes CASSGQGVNEQFF.

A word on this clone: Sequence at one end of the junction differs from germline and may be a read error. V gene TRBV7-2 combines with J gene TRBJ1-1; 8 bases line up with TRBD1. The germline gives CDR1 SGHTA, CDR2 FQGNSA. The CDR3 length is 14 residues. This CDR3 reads CASNLNRGRAEAFF. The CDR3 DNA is TGTGCCAGCAACTTAAACAGGGGGAGGGCTGAAGCTTTCTTT.

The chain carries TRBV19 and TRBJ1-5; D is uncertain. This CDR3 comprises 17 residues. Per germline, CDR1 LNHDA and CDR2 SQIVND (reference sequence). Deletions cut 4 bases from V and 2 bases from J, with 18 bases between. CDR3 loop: CASSTHLLGVGNQPQHF. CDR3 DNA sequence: TGTGCCAGTAGTACGCACCTTCTAGGAGTGGGCAATCAGCCCCAGCATTTT.

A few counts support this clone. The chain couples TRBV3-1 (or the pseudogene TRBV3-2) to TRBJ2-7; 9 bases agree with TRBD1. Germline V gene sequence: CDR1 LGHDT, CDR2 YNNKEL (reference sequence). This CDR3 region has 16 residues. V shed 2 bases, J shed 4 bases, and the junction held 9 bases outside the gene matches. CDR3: CASSQMGQGGKYEQYF. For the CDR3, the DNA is TGTGCCAGCAGCCAAATGGGACAGGGAGGAAAGTACGAGCAGTACTTC.

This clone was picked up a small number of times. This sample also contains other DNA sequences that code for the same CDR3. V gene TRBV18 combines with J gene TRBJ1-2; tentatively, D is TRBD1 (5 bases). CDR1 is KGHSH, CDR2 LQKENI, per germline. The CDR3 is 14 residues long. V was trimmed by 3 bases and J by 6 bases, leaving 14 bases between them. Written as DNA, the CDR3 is TGTGCCAGCTCACCGGGCCGGGGGTTGGATGGCTACACCTTC. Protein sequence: CASSPGRGLDGYTF.

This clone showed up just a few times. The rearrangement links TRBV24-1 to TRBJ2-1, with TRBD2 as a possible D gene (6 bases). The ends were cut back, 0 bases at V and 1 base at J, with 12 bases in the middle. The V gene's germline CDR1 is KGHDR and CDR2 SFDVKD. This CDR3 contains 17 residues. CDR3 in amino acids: CATSDLSSAGSYNEQFF. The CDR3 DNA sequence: TGTGCCACCAGTGATTTGAGTTCGGCGGGGTCCTACAATGAGCAGTTCTTC.

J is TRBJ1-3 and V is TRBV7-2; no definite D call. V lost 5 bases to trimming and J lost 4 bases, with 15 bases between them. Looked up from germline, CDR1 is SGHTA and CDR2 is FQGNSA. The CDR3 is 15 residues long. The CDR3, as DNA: TGTGCCAGCAGCCCCCGGCGGAGTTCGGGAAACACCATATATTTT. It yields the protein CASSPRRSSGNTIYF.

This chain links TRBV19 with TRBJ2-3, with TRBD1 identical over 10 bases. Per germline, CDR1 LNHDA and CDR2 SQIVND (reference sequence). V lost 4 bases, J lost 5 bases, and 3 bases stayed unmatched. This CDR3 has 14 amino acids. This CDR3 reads CASSRGQGLDTQYF. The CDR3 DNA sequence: TGTGCCAGTAGTAGGGGACAGGGGTTAGATACGCAGTATTTT.

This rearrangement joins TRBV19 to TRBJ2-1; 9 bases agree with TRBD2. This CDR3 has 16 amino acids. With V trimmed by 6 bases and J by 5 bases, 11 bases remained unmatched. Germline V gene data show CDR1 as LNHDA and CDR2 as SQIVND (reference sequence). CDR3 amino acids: CASRVTPSGVNNEQFF. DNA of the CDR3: TGTGCCAGTAGGGTCACTCCTAGCGGGGTAAACAATGAGCAGTTCTTC.

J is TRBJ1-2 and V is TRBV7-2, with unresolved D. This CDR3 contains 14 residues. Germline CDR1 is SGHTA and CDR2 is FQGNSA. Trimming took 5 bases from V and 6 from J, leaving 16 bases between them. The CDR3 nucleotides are TGTGCCAGCAGCCCGTATCTCTCGAGCGATGGCTACACCTTC. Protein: CASSPYLSSDGYTF.

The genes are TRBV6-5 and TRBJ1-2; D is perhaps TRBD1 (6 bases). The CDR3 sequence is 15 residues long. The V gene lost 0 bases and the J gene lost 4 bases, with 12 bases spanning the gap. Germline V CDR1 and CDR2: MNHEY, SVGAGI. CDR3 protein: CASSYSAGAGYGYTF. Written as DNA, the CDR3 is TGTGCCAGCAGTTACTCGGCAGGGGCTGGCTATGGCTACACCTTC.

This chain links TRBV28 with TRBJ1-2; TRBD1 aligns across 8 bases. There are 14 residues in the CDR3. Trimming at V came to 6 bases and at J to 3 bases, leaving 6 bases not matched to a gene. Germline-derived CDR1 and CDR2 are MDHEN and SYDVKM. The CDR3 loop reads CASSSGGRDYGYTF. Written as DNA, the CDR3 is TGTGCCAGCAGCTCAGGGGGCAGGGACTATGGCTACACCTTC.